This T cell receptor (beta chain) was recovered during a study of T cells in tuberculosis. This clone appeared a single time. Clones were sequenced by immunoSEQ multiplex PCR, and TCRdb holds only the in-frame ones, with some missing. The repertoire includes roughly 34,000 clones, roughly 92% of them detected once, and more than 6.5% sits in the top ten. The receptor's source is a donor aged 10-29 years with latent tuberculosis or without tuberculosis infection. Some clones in this sample may be carry-over from other donors' samples. The sample was PBMCs.

CDR3 sequence: CASSQVGLTREKLFF. CDR3 nucleotides: TGCGCCAGCAGCCAAGTGGGACTCACCCGGGAAAAACTGTTTTTT. This chain links TRBV4-1 with TRBJ1-4, with a tentative D call TRBD1 (5 bases). This CDR3 contains 15 residues. Germline-derived CDR1 and CDR2 are MGHRA and YSYEKL. The germline V and J ends were trimmed by 1 base and 8 bases, with 14 bases remaining between them.